The TCR beta chain under discussion was sequenced for a study of identifying expanded T cells in peripheral blood. The germline V gene has CDR1 SNHLY and CDR2 FYNNEI. The J segment lost 1 base and the V segment lost 4 bases, leaving 4 bases of the junction unmatched. This CDR3 has 15 residues. This clone occurred once. Its specificity is unknown. Study findings and constraints: Clone count variance between roughly 2-week samples rose with total template count. Differentially abundant clones: roughly 1.3 between replicates, approximately 15 at approximately 13 days, less than 20 at four.

Data came from immunoSEQ multiplex PCR; TCRdb stores just in-frame clones and leaves some out. The sample lists some 100,000 clones, about 88% occurring once. During the collection period, no donor immune events like infections were recorded. Specimen: blood. The sequence was obtained from a person aged 18 to 75 in good health. The chain links TRBV2 to TRBJ2-3; 8 bases agree with TRBD2. CDR3 sequence: CASSGGGRRTDTQYF. DNA for the CDR3: TGTGCCAGCAGTGGCGGCGGGAGGCGCACAGATACGCAGTATTTT.